The 10 T cell receptor beta chains reported below all come from one sample, sequenced in a study of blood T cell repertoires in COVID-19. The assay was immunoSEQ multiplex PCR, and TCRdb's table has in-frame clones only and misses some. Found here are under 40,000 clones, about nine tenths of them singletons; the top ten hold around 15%. The sample was peripheral blood. Receptors originate from a man in his sixties with active COVID-19.

This clone was detected only once. The chain joins TRBV19 to TRBJ2-1, with TRBD1 matching over 8 bases. The germline gives CDR1 LNHDA, CDR2 SQIVND (reference sequence). After removal of 5 bases from V and 5 bases from J, the junction contained 8 bases not matched to a gene. The CDR3 contains 15 residues. The DNA of the CDR3 is TGTGCCAGTAGTTCGTGGGACAGGACAGACAATGAGCAGTTCTTC. This gives the protein CASSSWDRTDNEQFF.

CDR3 nucleotide sequence: TGTGCCAGCAGGGGGACAGGGGGCAAAGTGACCCAGTACTTC. Translating gives CASRGTGGKVTQYF. V gene TRBV6-5 combines with J gene TRBJ2-5; 12 bases agree with TRBD1. The CDR3 totals 14 residues. Germline V gene sequence: CDR1 MNHEY, CDR2 SVGAGI. The V gene end was trimmed by 6 bases and the J gene end by 7 bases; junction bases not matched to a gene: 6.

The genes are TRBV12-3 or TRBV12-4 and TRBJ2-7, with 7 bases that match TRBD2. The V and J ends lost 5 bases and 2 bases, in that order; junction bases with no gene match: 3. The CDR3 length is 13 residues. CDR3 region: CASSLGLAYEQYF. The CDR3 bases are TGTGCCAGCAGTCTTGGACTAGCCTACGAGCAGTACTTC.

The chain recombines TRBV6-2 or TRBV6-3 with TRBJ1-3; 7 bases map to TRBD1. The CDR3 runs to 16 residues. CDR1 and CDR2 (germline): MNHEY, SVGEGT. Trimming cost V 2 bases and J 2 bases; bases outside gene matches: 6. Written as DNA, the CDR3 is TGTGCCAGCAGTTACGGGGGACAGCAGGCTGGAAACACCATATATTTT. Protein product: CASSYGGQQAGNTIYF.

By its share, this clone is medium-sized. The J gene is TRBJ1-5, the V gene TRBV23-1, with D unresolved. TRBV23-1 is designated an ORF whose function remains uncertain. Trimming removed 2 bases from V and 0 bases from J, with 11 bases in between. The CDR3 runs to 16 residues. As DNA, the CDR3 is TGCGCCAGCAGTCAACCCGTGGAGGGTAGCAATCAGCCCCAGCATTTT. Its translation: CASSQPVEGSNQPQHF.

CDR3 nucleotide sequence: TGTGCCAGCAGACAGGGACAGAACACCGGGGAGCTGTTTTTT. Encoded protein: CASRQGQNTGELFF. The chain couples TRBV27 to TRBJ2-2; tentatively, D is TRBD1 (6 bases). The germline gives CDR1 MNHEY, CDR2 SMNVEV (reference sequence). The V end was cut by 6 bases, the J end by 1 base, with 9 bases between. This CDR3 spans 14 amino acids.

V is TRBV10-3 and J is TRBJ2-3; 10 nucleotides match TRBD2. The CDR3 is 17 residues long. Germline trimming cut 0 bases from V and 3 bases from J; bases unmatched to any gene: 6. Germline CDR1 reads ENHRY; CDR2 reads SYGVKD. The CDR3, as DNA: TGTGCCATCAGTGAGTCGAGTCTAGCGGGGGTTACAGATACGCAGTATTTT. This encodes CAISESSLAGVTDTQYF.

The chain carries TRBV18 and TRBJ2-1, with 10 bases lining up with TRBD2. J lost 1 base, V lost 4 bases, and 1 base had no gene match. The germline CDR1 and CDR2 sequences are KGHSH and LQKENI. This CDR3 contains 15 residues. The DNA of the CDR3 is TGTGCCAGCTCACAACTAGCGGGATCCTACAATGAGCAGTTCTTC. Translated, it gives CASSQLAGSYNEQFF.

The chain employs TRBV7-9 and TRBJ2-5; maybe TRBD1 (5 bases). The V end lost 4 bases, the J end lost 4 bases, and 16 bases lay between the germline ends. The germline V gene has CDR1 SEHNR and CDR2 FQNEAQ (reference sequence). This CDR3 spans 15 amino acids. CDR3 sequence reads: CASSSDQGYTETQYF. CDR3 nucleotide sequence: TGTGCCAGCAGCTCTGACCAGGGTTACACAGAGACCCAGTACTTC.

The V gene is TRBV4-1, the J gene TRBJ2-7; 14 positions match TRBD2. Trimming removed 3 bases from V and 9 bases from J; junction bases left unmatched: 7. The CDR3 runs to 15 residues. CDR1 MGHRA and CDR2 YSYEKL come from the germline V gene. CDR3 amino acids: CASSQTGTSGSRQYF. The CDR3 region has the DNA TGCGCCAGCAGCCAGACCGGGACTAGCGGGAGTAGGCAGTACTTC.